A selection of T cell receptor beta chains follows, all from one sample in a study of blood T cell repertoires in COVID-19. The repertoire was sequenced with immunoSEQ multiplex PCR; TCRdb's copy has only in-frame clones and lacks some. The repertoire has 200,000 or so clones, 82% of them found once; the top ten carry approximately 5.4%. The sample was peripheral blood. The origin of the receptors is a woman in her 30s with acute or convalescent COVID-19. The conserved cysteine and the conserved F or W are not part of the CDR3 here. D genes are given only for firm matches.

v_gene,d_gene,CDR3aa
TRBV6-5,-,ASSKQGVAEAF
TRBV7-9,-,ASSAGVRGFQETQY
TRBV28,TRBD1,ASSLLAGTGGNEQF
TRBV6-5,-,ASSYSTGLGQETQY
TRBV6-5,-,ASSYLGLLTEAF
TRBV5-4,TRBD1,ASSEIGQGVF
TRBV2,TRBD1,ASSEAIEIWDRGYT
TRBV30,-,ASPHRAGNTIY
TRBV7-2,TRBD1,ASSLGQGGRYGYT
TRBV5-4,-,ASSLGPTPSYEQY
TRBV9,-,ASSPWPEAF
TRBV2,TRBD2,ASSEDSAGGSTDTQY
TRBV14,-,ASSAQGWGDRDGNTIY
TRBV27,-,ASSPGGIYGYT
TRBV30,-,AWSSSDRPNYGYT
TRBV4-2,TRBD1,ASSQDIGTDYTGELF
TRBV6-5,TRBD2,ASTTSPGLAYEQY
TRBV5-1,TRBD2,ASSGGLAVGDTQY
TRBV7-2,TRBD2,ASSLVSGGRANEQF
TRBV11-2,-,ASSPGSTYEQY
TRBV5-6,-,ASANATGLMGQPQH
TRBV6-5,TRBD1,ASTLDRAYNQPQH
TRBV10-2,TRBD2,ASNPRGGRARDEQF
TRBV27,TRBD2,ASSLGLAGGGEQF
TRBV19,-,ASRLGGGYNEQF
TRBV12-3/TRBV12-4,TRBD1,ASSTDRVYGYT
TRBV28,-,ASSFGGLGYT
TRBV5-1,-,ASSLESAGMRNSPLH
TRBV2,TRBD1,ASFRDRGRDTEAF
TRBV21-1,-,ASSKAGQGEQPQH
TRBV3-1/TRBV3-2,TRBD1,ASSQVLKGQGRYGYT
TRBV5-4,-,ASSLVSQETQY
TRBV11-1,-,ASSLSNTEAF
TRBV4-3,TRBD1,ASSQELTGGNYGYT
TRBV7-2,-,ASGPRREYGYT
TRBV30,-,AWSVKRVFRGNTEAF
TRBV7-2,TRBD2,ASSPSGAPTNTQY
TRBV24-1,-,ATSAGENYGYT
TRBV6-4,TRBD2,ASSSGTSGNEQF
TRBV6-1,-,ASSESRAAGPQH
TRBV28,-,ASSLFNQPQH